This T cell receptor (beta chain) emerged from a study of Graves' ophthalmopathy and Graves' hyperthyroidism. Using RNA transcripts, the TCR beta CDR3 regions were amplified. HTBI-primed RT-PCR formed the first round, and a multiplex PCR formed the second. MiXCR, run by TCRdb on the multiplex PCR reads, gives a single entry per CDR3 protein. The sample shows about 500,000 distinct CDR3 sequences, roughly 14% of them seen only once. Uncontrolled infections, other autoimmune diseases, pregnancy or lactation barred patients from enrollment. The V gene lost 3 bases and the J gene lost 2 bases, with 9 bases spanning the gap. This CDR3 has 14 amino acids.

Material: blood. The genes are TRBV12-3 or TRBV12-4 and TRBJ2-3, with D perhaps assigned TRBD1 or TRBD2 (5 bases each). The sequence derives from a woman aged 30 to 39 with Graves' ophthalmopathy. CDR3 DNA sequence: TGTGCCAGCAGTTTTGGGGGTGACACAGATACGCAGTATTTT. Encoded protein: CASSFGGDTDTQYF.